Described below is a single T cell receptor beta chain sequence and its context. Its binding antigen is unknown. No clone much larger than this one lies a single base away; base qualities are absent. The cohort consisted of approximately 670 healthy bone marrow donors. All cohort members were sampled while nominally healthy, although unrecorded immune exposures were likely present. The donor was CMV seropositive and was included in the group of 250 to 300 seropositive cohort members. A peripheral blood sample was provided by each donor, and peripheral blood mononuclear cells were used for TCR beta sequencing. The Qiagen DNeasy Blood Extraction Kit was used to extract genomic DNA from the blood cell samples. These data are taken from a study of cytomegalovirus exposure and HLA in healthy donors (TCRdb year 2017). Looking at the study overall: According to an earlier analysis of a few hundred of the donors, some 180 million T cells yielded roughly 110 million unique TCR beta sequences and more than 250 Gb of sequence data. Roughly 320 gigabases of sequencing data and 70 million to 95 million unique TCR sequences made up an early release that covered approximately 620 HLA-typed donors. Of the 300 to 400 genotyped donors, 81% fell in the genetic ancestry cluster associated with self-reported Caucasian donors. The study was designed to test whether signatures of past pathogen exposure could be identified by cataloging public T cell receptors. The study used immunosequencing to profile the T cell repertoires of approximately 640 subjects and linked those repertoires to cytomegalovirus serostatus. In addition to the first cohort of 650 to 750 subjects, a separate validation cohort of around 110 different subjects was used. High-throughput TCR immunosequencing, statistical association of individual TCRs with disease status, and machine learning were combined to predict cytomegalovirus infection status. A later analysis re-analyzed previously published TCR beta repertoires from 500 to 700 donors and added high-resolution HLA genotyping to study TCR occurrence patterns. In the later analysis, no new phenotypic data were used to find candidate immune exposures; instead, reliance was placed on TCR beta sequences and their occurrence across donors. In an earlier analysis of a few hundred of the donors, high-throughput TCR beta sequencing was used to judge whether each TCR beta V gene segment behaved as functional or pseudogenic. Alongside the repertoire data, information on donor age, sex, ethnicity and CMV serostatus was compiled. A later genetic analysis took genome-wide SNP genotypes for about three fifths of the roughly 700 donors and used that subset as a discovery cohort. All discovery cohort repertoires had been generated on a single sequencing platform. HLA typing included class I and class II loci at four-digit resolution. Typing coverage varied by locus: roughly 629-640 donors for A, B, C, DRB1 and DQB1; around 560 for DQA1; approximately 610 for DPA1; under 490 for DPB1. Five DR-DQ haplotypes were treated as single units for association and clustering because of strong linkage in the cohort. Among 350 to 400 genotyped donors of the cohort, an average of approximately 250,000 unique TCR beta nucleotide sequences were sequenced per donor, roughly a sixth of them non-productive.

Preparation of the library involved the immunoSEQ multiplex PCR assay. A mixture of 60 forward primers for TCR Vbeta segments and 13 reverse primers for TCR Jbeta segments was used in the multiplex PCR. The CDR3 region of rearranged TCR beta genes was amplified from genomic DNA with a multiplex PCR assay. The Illumina HiSeq System was used to sequence the amplified TCR beta libraries as 87-base-pair reads. Regarding the original processing steps: Across the 670 or so repertoires, a later analysis counted tens of millions of unique TCR beta chains, around 11 million of which were shared by at least two donors. A nearest-neighbor algorithm error-corrected the raw reads and collapsed the reads into unique sequences, merging closely related sequences to remove PCR and sequencing errors. CDR3 sequences were aligned to IMGT reference sequences to assign V, D and J gene segments. For a sequence to be retained, at least a six-nucleotide match to both a V gene segment and a J gene segment was required. Rearrangements were called productive when the CDR3 lacked stop codons and stayed in frame with V and J; all others were non-productive. CDR3 was defined according to IMGT convention as the region running from the second conserved V-encoded cysteine to the conserved J-encoded phenylalanine. The earlier analysis of a few hundred of the donors excluded any sequence lacking an unambiguous match to a single V gene segment. An earlier analysis of some 610 of the donors called V segments functional above 56.7% productive rearrangements and segregating when the between-donor standard deviation exceeded 5%. A statistical classification framework was built to diagnose cytomegalovirus status from the catalog of TCR beta chain sequences. In a later analysis, TCR nucleotide sequences were compared against IMGT/GENE-DB human TR gene sequences so that V and J genes could be assigned. In a later analysis, CDR3 sequences and most-parsimonious VDJ recombination scenarios were assigned using the TCRdist pipeline. A later analysis defined each TCR beta chain by its CDR3 amino acid sequence plus V-gene family, and excluded reads lacking a unique V-gene family. To address suspected cross-contamination and a sequencing artifact, a later analysis removed 592 highly shared, low-generation-probability nucleotide sequences. In a later analysis, a clonal expansion index was calculated for each public chain from normalized within-repertoire ranks of inferred template counts. In a later analysis, generation probabilities were computed using a VDJ recombination model fitted to out-of-frame rearrangements, and the results were checked against IGoR. Hypergeometric tests were used in a later analysis to score TCR-TCR, TCR-HLA and TCR-CMV co-occurrence, with a repertoire-size bias correction applied to the TCR pairs. To estimate false discovery rates, a later analysis permuted the HLA or CMV assignments 20 times. In a later analysis, co-occurring TCRs were grouped using DBSCAN, with TCRdist sequence similarity added in when clustering inside HLA-allele-positive subsets. Repertoires with fewer than 30,000 or more than 120,000 public chains were left out of co-occurrence clustering, as were four to six repertoires with anomalous nucleotide sharing. TCRdb stores this immuneACCESS table with in-frame sequences only. Part of the clones is absent; in the studies checked, under half of the shortfall reflects unresolved V genes, and no reason is known for the rest. The V and J calls and clone size are taken from that table; D and trimming were inferred from the DNA. The sample data list about 96,000 clones, and around 77% of these were observed just once. The ten largest clones represent around 6.6% of the sample.

Results and caveats for the whole study, not just this receptor: Linkage disequilibrium might explain the correlated functional status among segregating V segments, but an unknown experimental factor could not be excluded. In a later analysis, the rate of TCR association differed among HLA loci, with DRB1 alleles having the most associated TCRs and HLA-C alleles having the fewest. In this cohort, only TCR beta chains were sequenced, and detectable features were limited by the absence of alpha or paired-chain data. In a later analysis, around 17,000 TCR beta sequences were associated with specific HLA alleles at a false discovery rate of 0.05. A further reported finding was that TCR beta sequences accurately predicted the HLA-A and HLA-B alleles for most subjects in the first cohort. In a later analysis, most CMV-associated TCR beta chains were found to appear HLA-restricted, with HLA associations seemingly driven largely by CMV exposure. When HLA alleles, especially DR and DQ, strongly co-occurred, TCR associations were difficult to assign to individual alleles. The 87-base-pair reads could not distinguish some IMGT-functional V segments, including TRBV6-2 and TRBV6-3, so those segments were excluded. Because HLA typing was missing for some donors at each locus, association tests included only the typed subset. Because counts were too low, about 15 rarely observed V segments, including chromosome 9 orphons, were left out of the earlier analysis of 587 of the donors. A cluster of highly shared sequence variants was judged likely to represent a technical artifact of the sequencing pipeline. Compared with equally common non-associated chains, HLA-associated TCR beta chains in a later analysis were more clonally expanded and had lower generation probabilities. The only immune exposure information available for the cohort was CMV serostatus. A total of fewer than 200 TCR beta chains were listed by the study as associated with cytomegalovirus. In vitro tests confirmed that a few of the cytomegalovirus-associated TCR beta chains recognize cytomegalovirus antigens. In both the original and validation cohorts, the classifier was reported to diagnose cytomegalovirus status with high specificity and sensitivity. Presence/absence analyses assumed roughly uniform sequencing depth across donors, an assumption that may not hold. According to a later analysis, parvovirus B19, influenza, CMV and Epstein-Barr virus appeared linked to several top co-occurrence clusters. A later genetic analysis reported fewer N-insertions in productive TCRs among donors in an Asian-associated ancestry cluster than the roughly 700-donor mean. Broadly in line with IMGT annotations, most TCR beta V segments showed up in productive rearrangements about 90% or about 30% of the time in an earlier analysis of around 600 of the donors. Across donors, most TCR sequences were observed very rarely, whereas some public TCRs were present in many individuals. It was suggested by the authors that the approach could potentially be generalized to other disease states and immunological phenotypes. In a later genetic analysis, a missense DCLRE1C variant was associated with V-gene and J-gene trimming of TCR beta chains, and the association was replicated in an independent cohort.

Deletion took 0 bases off V and 4 bases off J, with a span of 16 bases between the germline ends. The germline V gene gives CDR1 as LGHNA and CDR2 as YNFKEQ. Including cysteine and phenylalanine, the CDR3 has 16 amino acids. Of all the DNA, just the CDR3 is kept, 48 bases in frame from base 1. This receptor chain uses TRBV4-2 and TRBJ2-7; perhaps TRBD2 is the D gene, with 6 bases matching. This TCR was sampled from a man in his fifties in good health and CMV-seropositive. Sequencing input: PBMCs. The CDR3 reads as follows: CASSQDPGVPPYEQYF. In nucleotide form, the sequence is TGTGCCAGCAGCCAAGATCCGGGGGTACCACCTTACGAGCAGTACTTC.